This TCR beta chain was recovered during a study of T cell repertoires in cytomegalovirus infection. TCRdb recomputed calls from the reads with MiXCR, one row per CDR3 protein. The sample consists of over 300,000 distinct CDR3 sequences, more than 8% of them appearing once. This clonotype was counted a few times. The CDR3 runs to 13 residues. CDR1 and CDR2 from the germline V gene are SGHVS and FNYEAQ. Trimming took off 2 bases at V and 5 bases at J, with 9 bases between the two ends. This sequence was found in a human donor in good health (CMV status not recorded). Some clones in this sample may be carry-over from other donors' samples. Sequenced material: PBMCs. J is TRBJ1-1 and V is TRBV7-6; D may be TRBD1 (5 bases). CDR3 amino acids: CASSLPKGTEAFF. The CDR3 nucleotides read TGTGCCAGCAGCTTACCGAAGGGGACTGAAGCTTTCTTT.